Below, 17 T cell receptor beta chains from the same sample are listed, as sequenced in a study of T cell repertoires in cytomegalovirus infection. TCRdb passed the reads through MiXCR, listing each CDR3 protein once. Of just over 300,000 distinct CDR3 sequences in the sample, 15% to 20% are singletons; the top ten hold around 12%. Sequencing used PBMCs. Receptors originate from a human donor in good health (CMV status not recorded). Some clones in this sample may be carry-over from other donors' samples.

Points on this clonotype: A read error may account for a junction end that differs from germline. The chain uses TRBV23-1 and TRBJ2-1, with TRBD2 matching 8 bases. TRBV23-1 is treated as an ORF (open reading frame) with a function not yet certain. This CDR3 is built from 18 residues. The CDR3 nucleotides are TGCGCCAGCAGTCACACCGGGAGGGCTCCTAGCTCCTGCAATGAGCAGTTCTTC. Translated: CASSHTGRAPSSCNEQFF.

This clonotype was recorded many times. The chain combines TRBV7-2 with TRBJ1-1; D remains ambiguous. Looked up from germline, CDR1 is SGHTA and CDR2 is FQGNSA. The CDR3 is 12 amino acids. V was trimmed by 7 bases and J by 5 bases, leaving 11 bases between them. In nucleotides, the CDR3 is TGTGCCAGCAAGGGCTTCGAGACTGAAGCTTTCTTT. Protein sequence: CASKGFETEAFF.

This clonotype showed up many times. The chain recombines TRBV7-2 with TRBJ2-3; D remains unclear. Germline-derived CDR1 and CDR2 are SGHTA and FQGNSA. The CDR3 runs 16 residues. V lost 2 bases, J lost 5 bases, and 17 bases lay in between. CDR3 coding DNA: TGTGCCAGCAGCTTACCAGACACGGTGTTAGGAGATACGCAGTATTTT. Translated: CASSLPDTVLGDTQYF. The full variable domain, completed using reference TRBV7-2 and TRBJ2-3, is GAGVSQSPSNKVTEKGKDVELRCDPISGHTALYWYRQSLGQGLEFLIYFQGNSAPDKSGLPSDRFSAERTGGSVSTLTIQRTQQEDSAVYLCASSLPDTVLGDTQYFGPGTRLTVL.

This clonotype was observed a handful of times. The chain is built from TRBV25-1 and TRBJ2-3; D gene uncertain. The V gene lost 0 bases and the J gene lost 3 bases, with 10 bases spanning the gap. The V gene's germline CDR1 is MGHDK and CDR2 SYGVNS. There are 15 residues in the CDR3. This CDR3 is CASSEYHGATDTQYF. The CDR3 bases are TGTGCCAGCAGTGAATACCACGGAGCGACAGATACGCAGTATTTT.

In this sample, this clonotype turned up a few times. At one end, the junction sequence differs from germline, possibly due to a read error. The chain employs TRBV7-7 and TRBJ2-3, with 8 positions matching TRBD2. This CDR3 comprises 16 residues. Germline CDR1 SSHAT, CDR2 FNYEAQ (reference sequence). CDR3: CASSLGAGGPTDTQYF. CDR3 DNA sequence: TGTGCTAGCAGCTTAGGTGCGGGGGGCCCCACAGATACGCAGTATTTT.

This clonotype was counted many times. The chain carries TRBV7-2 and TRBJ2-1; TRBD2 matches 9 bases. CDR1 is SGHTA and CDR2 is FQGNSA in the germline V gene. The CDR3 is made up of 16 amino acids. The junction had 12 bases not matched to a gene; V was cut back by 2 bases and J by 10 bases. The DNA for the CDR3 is TGTGCCAGCAGCTTACGGGTCGTTGGGCGGGGGGGAGAGCAGTTCTTC. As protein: CASSLRVVGRGGEQFF.

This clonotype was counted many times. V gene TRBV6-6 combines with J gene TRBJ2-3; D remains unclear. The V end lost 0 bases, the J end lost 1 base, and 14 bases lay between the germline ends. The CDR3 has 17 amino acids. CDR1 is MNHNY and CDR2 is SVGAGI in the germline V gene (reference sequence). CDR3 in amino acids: CASSYSSAVGGTDTQYF. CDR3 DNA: TGTGCCAGCAGTTACTCGTCGGCCGTTGGTGGCACAGATACGCAGTATTTT.

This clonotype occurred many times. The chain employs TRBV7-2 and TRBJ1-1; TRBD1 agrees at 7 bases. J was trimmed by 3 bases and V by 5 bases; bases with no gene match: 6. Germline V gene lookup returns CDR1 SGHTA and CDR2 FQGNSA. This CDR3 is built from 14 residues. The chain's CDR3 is CASSIQGGDTEAFF. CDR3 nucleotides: TGTGCCAGCAGCATCCAGGGGGGCGACACTGAAGCTTTCTTT. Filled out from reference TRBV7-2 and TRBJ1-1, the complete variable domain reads GAGVSQSPSNKVTEKGKDVELRCDPISGHTALYWYRQSLGQGLEFLIYFQGNSAPDKSGLPSDRFSAERTGGSVSTLTIQRTQQEDSAVYLCASSIQGGDTEAFFGQGTRLTVV.

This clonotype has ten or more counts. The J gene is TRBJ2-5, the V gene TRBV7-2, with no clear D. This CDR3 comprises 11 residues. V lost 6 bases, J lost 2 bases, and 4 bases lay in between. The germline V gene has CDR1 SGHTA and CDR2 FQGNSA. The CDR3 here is CASRKQETQYF. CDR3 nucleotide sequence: TGTGCCAGCAGGAAACAAGAGACCCAGTACTTC.

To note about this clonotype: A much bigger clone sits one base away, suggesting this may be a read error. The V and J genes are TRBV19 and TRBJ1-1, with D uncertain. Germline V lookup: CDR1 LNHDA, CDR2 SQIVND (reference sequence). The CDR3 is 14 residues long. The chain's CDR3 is CASSRYEGNTGAFF. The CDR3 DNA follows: TGTGCCAGTAGTCGGTACGAGGGAAACACTGGAGCTTTCTTT.

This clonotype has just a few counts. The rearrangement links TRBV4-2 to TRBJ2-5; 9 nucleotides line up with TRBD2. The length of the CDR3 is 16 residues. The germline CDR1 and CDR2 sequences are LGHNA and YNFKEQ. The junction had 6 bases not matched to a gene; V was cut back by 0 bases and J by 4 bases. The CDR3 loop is CASSQDKGGGAETQYF. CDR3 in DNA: TGTGCCAGCAGCCAAGATAAGGGCGGGGGGGCAGAGACCCAGTACTTC.

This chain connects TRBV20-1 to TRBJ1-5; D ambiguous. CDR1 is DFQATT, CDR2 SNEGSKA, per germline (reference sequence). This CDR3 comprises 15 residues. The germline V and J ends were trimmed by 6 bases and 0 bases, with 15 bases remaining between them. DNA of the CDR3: TGCAGTGCGGTCGGGGAACTCTCTAGCAATCAGCCCCAGCATTTT. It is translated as CSAVGELSSNQPQHF.

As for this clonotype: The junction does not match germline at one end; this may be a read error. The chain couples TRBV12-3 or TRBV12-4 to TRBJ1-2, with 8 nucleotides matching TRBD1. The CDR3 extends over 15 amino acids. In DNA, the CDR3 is TGTGCCAGCAGACCACCTGACAGGGGAAACTTTGGCTACACCTTC. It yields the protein CASRPPDRGNFGYTF.

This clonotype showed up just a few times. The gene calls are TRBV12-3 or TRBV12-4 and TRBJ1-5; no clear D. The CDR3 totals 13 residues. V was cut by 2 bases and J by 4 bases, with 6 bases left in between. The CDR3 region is CASSLQTNQPQHF. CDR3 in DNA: TGTGCCAGCAGTTTACAGACTAATCAGCCCCAGCATTTT.

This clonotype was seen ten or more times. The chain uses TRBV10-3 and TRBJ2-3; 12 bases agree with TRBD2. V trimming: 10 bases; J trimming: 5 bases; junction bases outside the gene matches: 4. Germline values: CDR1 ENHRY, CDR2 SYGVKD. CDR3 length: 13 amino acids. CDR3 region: CATLAGGQDTQYF. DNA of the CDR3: TGTGCCACGCTAGCGGGGGGGCAAGATACGCAGTATTTT.

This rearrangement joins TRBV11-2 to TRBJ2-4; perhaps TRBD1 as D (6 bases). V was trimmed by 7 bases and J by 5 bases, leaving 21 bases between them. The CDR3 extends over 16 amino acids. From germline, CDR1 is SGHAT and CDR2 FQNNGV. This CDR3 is CASTQGHFPPQNIQYF. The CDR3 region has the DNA TGTGCCAGCACCCAGGGGCACTTTCCACCCCAAAACATTCAGTACTTC.

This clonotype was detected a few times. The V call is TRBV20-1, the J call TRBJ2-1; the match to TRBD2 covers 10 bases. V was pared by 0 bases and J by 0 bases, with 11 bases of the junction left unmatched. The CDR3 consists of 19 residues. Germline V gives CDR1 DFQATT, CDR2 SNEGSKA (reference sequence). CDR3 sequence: CSARDSGGGYGFSYNEQFF. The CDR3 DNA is TGCAGTGCTAGAGACAGCGGGGGGGGCTATGGTTTCTCCTACAATGAGCAGTTCTTC.